In this sample, the clone carrying this T cell receptor beta chain turned up many times. The antigen is not known. This sample is part of a study of neurological immune-mediated disorders. Study findings and constraints: Phylogenetic grouping put 18 of 34 multiple sclerosis patients' repertoires into one related-CDR3 cluster, a possible signature.

TCRdb re-called the 5' RACE reads with MiXCR, one entry per CDR3 protein. The sample lists approximately 52,000 distinct CDR3 sequences; 3% to 3.5% were seen once. CDR1 MNHNY and CDR2 SVGAGI come from the germline V gene (reference sequence). The V and J ends lost 6 bases and 5 bases, in that order; junction bases with no gene match: 13. The CDR3 has 17 amino acids. Material: PBMCs. V gene TRBV6-6 combines with J gene TRBJ2-1, with 10 bases matching TRBD1. The clonotype comes from a man aged 40-49 years with multiple sclerosis. The CDR3 sequence is CASSPPLGQGGNNEQFF. CDR3 sequence (DNA): TGTGCCAGCAGCCCCCCCCTAGGACAGGGGGGTAACAATGAGCAGTTCTTC.